The entry that follows covers one TCR beta chain sequence. TCRdb's copy holds only in-frame clones and misses some; the assay was immunoSEQ multiplex PCR. The sample has around 340,000 clones, over 85% seen once. The sample is drawn from a study of brain T cells in children with intractable seizures. V lost 5 bases and J lost 2, with 13 bases in between. The CDR3 is made up of 14 amino acids. The germline gives CDR1 SGHRS, CDR2 YFSETQ. Documented time point: blood from clinic visit 5 months post-surgery; TSC patient then seizure free. The sequences come from peripheral blood, collected roughly 5 months after surgery. This receptor was taken from a boy less than two years old with tuberous sclerosis and intractable seizures. The rearrangement uses TRBV5-1 and TRBJ1-1, with D perhaps matching TRBD1 (5 bases). Here the CDR3 reads CASRRPDSNTEAFF. The CDR3 coding sequence is TGCGCCAGCAGGCGACCTGACAGTAACACTGAAGCTTTCTTT.